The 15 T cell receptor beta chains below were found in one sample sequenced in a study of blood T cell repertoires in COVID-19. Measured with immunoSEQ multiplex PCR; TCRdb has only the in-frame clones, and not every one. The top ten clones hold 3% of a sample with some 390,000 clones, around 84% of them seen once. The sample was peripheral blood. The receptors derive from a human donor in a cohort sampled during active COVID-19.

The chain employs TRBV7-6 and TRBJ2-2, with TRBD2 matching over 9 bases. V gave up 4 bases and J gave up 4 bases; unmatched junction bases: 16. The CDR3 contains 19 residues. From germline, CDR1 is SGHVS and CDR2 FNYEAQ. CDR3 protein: CASSSPGTSSRLGTGELFF. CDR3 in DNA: TGTGCCAGCAGCTCCCCCGGGACTAGCTCCCGGTTGGGCACCGGGGAGCTGTTTTTT. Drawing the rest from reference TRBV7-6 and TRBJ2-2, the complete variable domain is GAGVSQSPRYKVTKRGQDVALRCDPISGHVSLYWYRQALGQGPEFLTYFNYEAQQDKSGLPNDRFSAERPEGSISTLTIQRTEQRDSAMYRCASSSPGTSSRLGTGELFFGEGSRLTVL.

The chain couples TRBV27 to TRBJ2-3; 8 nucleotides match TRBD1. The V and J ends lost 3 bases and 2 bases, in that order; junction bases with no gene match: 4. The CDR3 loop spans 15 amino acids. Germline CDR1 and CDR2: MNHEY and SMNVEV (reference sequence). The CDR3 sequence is CASSFGTGLTDTQYF. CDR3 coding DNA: TGTGCCAGCAGTTTTGGGACAGGCCTCACAGATACGCAGTATTTT.

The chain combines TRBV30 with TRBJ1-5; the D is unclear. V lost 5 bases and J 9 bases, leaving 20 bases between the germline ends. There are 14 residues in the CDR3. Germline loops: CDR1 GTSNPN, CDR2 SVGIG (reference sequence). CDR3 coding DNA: TGTGCCTGGGATCAAAGGGCGGGTCTGACGCCCCAGCATTTT. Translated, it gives CAWDQRAGLTPQHF.

The CDR3 here is CASSLGVLAGSRSYNEQFF. The CDR3 DNA follows: TGTGCCAGCAGCTTAGGCGTGCTAGCGGGTTCCCGATCCTACAATGAGCAGTTCTTC. The chain combines TRBV11-2 with TRBJ2-1; 8 nucleotides match TRBD2. CDR3 length: 19 amino acids. Germline V gene lookup returns CDR1 SGHAT and CDR2 FQNNGV. With 1 base clipped from V and 1 base from J, the junction kept 12 bases outside the gene matches.

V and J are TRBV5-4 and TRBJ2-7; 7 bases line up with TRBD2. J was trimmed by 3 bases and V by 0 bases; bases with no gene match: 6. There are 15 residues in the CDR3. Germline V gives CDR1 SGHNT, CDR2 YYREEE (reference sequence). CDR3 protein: CASSLGGGSSYEQYF. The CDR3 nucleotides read TGTGCCAGCAGCTTGGGTGGCGGGAGTAGCTACGAGCAGTACTTC.

The CDR3 region is CASSLTGQGGDEQFF. The CDR3 DNA sequence: TGTGCCAGCAGCTTGACCGGACAGGGCGGCGATGAGCAGTTCTTC. This chain connects TRBV2 to TRBJ2-1; 8 bases are shared with TRBD1. The V and J ends lost 6 bases and 8 bases, in that order; junction bases with no gene match: 12. The germline gives CDR1 SNHLY, CDR2 FYNNEI. The CDR3 has 15 amino acids.

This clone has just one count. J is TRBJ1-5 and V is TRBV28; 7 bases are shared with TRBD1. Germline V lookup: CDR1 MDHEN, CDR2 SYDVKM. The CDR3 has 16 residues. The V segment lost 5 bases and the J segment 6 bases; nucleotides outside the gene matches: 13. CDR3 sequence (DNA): TGTGCCAGCAGTAGAACACAGGGGTTGTCCGGTCAGCCCCAGCATTTT. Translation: CASSRTQGLSGQPQHF. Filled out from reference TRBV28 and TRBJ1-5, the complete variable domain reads DVKVTQSSRYLVKRTGEKVFLECVQDMDHENMFWYRQDPGLGLRLIYFSYDVKMKEKGDIPEGYSVSREKKERFSLILESASTNQTSMYLCASSRTQGLSGQPQHFGDGTRLSIL.

CDR3: CASSLDPGEQFF. The CDR3 DNA sequence: TGTGCCAGCAGCTTGGACCCGGGTGAGCAGTTCTTC. The V call is TRBV5-4, the J call TRBJ2-1; D is unclear. Germline loops: CDR1 SGHNT, CDR2 YYREEE (reference sequence). The CDR3 is 12 amino acids. V dropped 0 bases and J dropped 9 bases, with 7 bases sitting between them.

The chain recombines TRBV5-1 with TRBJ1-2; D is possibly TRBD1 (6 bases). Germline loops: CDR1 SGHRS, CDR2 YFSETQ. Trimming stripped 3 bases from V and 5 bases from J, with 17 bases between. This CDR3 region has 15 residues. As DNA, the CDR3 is TGCGCCAGCAGCTCCTTAGGGGGGGCGAAGTATGGCTACACCTTC. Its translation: CASSSLGGAKYGYTF.

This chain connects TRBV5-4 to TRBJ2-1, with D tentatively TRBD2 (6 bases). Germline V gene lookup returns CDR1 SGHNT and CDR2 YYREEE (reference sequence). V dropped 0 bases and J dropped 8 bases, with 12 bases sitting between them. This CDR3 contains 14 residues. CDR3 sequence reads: CASSLGGRRDEQFF. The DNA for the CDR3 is TGTGCCAGCAGCTTGGGGGGTAGGAGGGATGAGCAGTTCTTC. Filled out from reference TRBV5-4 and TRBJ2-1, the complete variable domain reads ETGVTQSPTHLIKTRGQQVTLRCSSQSGHNTVSWYQQALGQGPQFIFQYYREEENGRGNFPPRFSGLQFPNYSSELNVNALELDDSALYLCASSLGGRRDEQFFGPGTRLTVL.

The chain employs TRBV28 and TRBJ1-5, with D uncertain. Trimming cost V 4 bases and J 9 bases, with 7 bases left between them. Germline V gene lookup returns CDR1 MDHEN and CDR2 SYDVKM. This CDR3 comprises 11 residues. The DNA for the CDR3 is TGTGCCAGCAGTTCCCTTCGGCCCCAGCATTTT. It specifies CASSSLRPQHF.

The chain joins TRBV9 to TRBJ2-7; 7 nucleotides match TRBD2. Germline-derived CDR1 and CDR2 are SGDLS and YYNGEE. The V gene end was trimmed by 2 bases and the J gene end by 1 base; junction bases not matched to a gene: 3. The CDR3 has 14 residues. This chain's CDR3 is CASSVGGDSYEQYF. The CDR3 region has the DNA TGTGCCAGCAGCGTGGGAGGGGATTCCTACGAGCAGTACTTC.

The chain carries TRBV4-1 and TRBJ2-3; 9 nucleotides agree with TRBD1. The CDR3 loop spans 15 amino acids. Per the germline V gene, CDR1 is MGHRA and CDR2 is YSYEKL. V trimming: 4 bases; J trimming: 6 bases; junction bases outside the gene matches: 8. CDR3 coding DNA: TGCGCCAGCAGCCGGGGACAGGGTTTGAGGGATACGCAGTATTTT. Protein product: CASSRGQGLRDTQYF.

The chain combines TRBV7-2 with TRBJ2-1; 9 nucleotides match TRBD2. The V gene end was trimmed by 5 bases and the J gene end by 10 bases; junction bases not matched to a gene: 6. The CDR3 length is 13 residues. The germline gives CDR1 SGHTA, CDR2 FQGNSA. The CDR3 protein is CASSSQSGGEQFF. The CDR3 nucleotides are TGTGCCAGCAGCAGCCAAAGCGGGGGGGAGCAGTTCTTC.

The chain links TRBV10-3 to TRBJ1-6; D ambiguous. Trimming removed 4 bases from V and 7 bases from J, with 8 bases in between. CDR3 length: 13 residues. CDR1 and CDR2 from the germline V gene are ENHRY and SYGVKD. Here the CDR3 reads CAISGEANSPLHF. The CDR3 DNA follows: TGTGCCATCAGTGGAGAAGCCAATTCACCCCTCCACTTT.